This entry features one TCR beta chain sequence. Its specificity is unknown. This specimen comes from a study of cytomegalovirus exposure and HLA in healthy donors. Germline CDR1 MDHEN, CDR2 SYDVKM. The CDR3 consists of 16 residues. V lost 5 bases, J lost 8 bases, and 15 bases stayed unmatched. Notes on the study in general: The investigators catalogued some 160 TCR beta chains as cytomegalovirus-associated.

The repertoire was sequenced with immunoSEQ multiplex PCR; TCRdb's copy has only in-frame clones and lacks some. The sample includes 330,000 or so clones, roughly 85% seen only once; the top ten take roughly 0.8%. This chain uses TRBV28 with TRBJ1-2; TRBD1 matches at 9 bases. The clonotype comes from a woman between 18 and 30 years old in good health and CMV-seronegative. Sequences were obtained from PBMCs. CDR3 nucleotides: TGTGCCAGCAGTATCCCTCGGGGGACAGGGTTGTGGGGCTACACCTTC. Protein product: CASSIPRGTGLWGYTF.